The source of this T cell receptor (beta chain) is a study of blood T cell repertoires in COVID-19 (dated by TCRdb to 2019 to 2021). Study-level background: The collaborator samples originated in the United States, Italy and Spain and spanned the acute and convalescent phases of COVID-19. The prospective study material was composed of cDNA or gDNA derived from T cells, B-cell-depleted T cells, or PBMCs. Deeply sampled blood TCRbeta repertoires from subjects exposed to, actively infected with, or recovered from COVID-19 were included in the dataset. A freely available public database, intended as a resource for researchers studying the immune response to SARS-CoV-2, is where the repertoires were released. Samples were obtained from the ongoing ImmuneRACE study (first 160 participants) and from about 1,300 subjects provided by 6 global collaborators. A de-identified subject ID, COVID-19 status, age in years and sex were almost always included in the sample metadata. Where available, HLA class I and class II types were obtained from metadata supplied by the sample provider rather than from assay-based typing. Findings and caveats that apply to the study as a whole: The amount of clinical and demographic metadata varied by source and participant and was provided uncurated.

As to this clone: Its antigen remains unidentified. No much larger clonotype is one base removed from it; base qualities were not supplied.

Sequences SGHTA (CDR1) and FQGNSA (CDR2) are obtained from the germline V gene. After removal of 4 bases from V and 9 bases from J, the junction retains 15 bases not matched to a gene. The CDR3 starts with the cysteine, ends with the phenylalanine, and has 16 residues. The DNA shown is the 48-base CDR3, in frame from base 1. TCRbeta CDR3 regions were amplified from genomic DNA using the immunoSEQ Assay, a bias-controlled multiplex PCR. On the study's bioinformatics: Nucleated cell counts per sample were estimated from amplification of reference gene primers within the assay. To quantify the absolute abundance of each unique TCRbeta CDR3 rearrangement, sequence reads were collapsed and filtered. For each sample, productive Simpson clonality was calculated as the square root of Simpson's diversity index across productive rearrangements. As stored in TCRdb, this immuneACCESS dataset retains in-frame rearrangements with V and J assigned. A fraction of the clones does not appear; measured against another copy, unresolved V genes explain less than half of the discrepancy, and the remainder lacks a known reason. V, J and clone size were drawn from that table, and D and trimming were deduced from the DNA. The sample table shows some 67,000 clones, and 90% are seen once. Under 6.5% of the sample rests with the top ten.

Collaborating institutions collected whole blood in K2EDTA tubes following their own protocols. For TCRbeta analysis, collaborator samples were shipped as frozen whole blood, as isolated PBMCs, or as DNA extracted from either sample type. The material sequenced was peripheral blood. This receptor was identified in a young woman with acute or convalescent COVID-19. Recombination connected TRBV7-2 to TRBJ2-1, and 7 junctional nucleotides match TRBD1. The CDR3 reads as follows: CASSSNPPGTASEQFF. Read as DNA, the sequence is TGTGCCAGCAGCTCCAACCCACCGGGGACAGCCAGTGAGCAGTTCTTC.